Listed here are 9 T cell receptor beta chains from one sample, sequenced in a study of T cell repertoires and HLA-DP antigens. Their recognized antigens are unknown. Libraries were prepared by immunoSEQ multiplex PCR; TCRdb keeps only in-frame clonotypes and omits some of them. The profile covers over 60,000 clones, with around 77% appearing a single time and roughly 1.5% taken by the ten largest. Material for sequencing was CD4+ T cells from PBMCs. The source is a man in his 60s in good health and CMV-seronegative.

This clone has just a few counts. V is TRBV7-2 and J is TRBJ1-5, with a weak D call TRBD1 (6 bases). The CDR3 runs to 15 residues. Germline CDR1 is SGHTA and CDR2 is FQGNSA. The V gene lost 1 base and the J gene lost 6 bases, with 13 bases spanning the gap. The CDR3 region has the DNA TGTGCCAGCAGCTTAGGTGGTCAGGGGAGTCAGCCCCAGCATTTT. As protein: CASSLGGQGSQPQHF.

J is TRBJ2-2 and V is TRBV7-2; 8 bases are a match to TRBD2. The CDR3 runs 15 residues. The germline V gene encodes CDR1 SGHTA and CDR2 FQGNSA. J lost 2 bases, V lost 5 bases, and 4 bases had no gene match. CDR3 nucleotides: TGTGCCAGCAGCCGCCGGGGGGGCAACACCGGGGAGCTGTTTTTT. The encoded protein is CASSRRGGNTGELFF.

The CDR3 region has the DNA TGCGCCAGCAGCTTGTCTAGCGGGCCCACAACCGGTGGCACAGATACGCAGTATTTT. The encoded protein is CASSLSSGPTTGGTDTQYF. The rearrangement joins TRBV5-1 to TRBJ2-3; 8 bases align to TRBD2. The V gene end was trimmed by 1 base and the J gene end by 1 base; junction bases not matched to a gene: 14. CDR1 and CDR2 (germline): SGHRS, YFSETQ. The CDR3 totals 19 residues.

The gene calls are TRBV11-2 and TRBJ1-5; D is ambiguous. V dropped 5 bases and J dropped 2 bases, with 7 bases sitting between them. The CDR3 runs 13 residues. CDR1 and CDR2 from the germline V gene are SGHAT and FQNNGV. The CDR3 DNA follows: TGTGCCAGCAGCGGGGATCGCAATCAGCCCCAGCATTTT. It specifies CASSGDRNQPQHF.

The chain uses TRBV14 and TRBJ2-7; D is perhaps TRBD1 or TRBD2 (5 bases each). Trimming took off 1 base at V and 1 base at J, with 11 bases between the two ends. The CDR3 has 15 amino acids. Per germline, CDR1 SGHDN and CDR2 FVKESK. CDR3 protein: CASSQVGRESYEQYF. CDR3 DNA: TGTGCCAGCAGCCAAGTTGGCAGGGAGTCCTACGAGCAGTACTTC.

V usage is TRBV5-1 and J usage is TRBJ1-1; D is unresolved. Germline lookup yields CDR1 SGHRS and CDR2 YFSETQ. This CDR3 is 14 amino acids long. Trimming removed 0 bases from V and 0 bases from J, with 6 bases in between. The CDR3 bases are TGCGCCAGCAGCTTGGGACCGCTGAACACTGAAGCTTTCTTT. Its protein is CASSLGPLNTEAFF.

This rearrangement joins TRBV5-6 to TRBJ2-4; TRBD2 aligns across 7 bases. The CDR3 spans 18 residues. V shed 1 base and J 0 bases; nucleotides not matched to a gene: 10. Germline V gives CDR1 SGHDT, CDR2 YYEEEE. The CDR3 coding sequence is TGTGCCAGCAGCTTGTGGCTAGCGGTGGTCCCAGCCAAAAACATTCAGTACTTC. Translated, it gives CASSLWLAVVPAKNIQYF.

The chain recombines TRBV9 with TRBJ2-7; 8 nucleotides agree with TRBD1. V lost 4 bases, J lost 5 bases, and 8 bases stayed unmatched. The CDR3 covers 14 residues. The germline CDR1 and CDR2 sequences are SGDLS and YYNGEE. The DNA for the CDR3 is TGTGCCAGCAGCCTCCGGACAGGGCGGGACGAGCAGTACTTC. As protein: CASSLRTGRDEQYF. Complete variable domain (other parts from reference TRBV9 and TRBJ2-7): DSGVTQTPKHLITATGQRVTLRCSPRSGDLSVYWYQQSLDQGLQFLIQYYNGEERAKGNILERFSAQQFPDLHSELNLSSLELGDSALYFCASSLRTGRDEQYFGPGTRLTVT.

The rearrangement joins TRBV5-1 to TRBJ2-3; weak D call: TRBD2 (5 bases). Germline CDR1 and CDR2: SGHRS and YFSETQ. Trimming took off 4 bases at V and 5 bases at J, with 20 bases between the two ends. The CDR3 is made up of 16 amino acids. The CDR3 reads CASSPSSNPGRDTQYF. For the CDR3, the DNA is TGCGCCAGCAGCCCGTCCTCTAATCCGGGGAGAGATACGCAGTATTTT.